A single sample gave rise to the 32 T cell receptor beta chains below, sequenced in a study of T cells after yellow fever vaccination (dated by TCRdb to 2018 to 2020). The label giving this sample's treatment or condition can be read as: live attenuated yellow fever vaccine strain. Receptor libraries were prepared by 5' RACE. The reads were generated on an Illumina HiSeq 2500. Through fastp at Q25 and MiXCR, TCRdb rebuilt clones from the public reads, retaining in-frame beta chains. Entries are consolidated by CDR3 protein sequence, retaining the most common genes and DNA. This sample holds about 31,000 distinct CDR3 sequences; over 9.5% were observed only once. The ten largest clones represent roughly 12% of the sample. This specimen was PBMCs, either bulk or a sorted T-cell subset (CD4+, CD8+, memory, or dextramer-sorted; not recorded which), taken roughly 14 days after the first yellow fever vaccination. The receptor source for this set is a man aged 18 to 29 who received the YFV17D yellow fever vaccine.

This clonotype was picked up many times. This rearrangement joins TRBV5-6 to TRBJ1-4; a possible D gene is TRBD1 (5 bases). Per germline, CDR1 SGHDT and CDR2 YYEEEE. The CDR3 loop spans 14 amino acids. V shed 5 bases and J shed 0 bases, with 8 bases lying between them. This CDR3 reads CASRPQATNEKLFF. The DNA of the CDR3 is TGTGCCAGCAGACCACAGGCAACTAATGAAAAACTGTTTTTT.

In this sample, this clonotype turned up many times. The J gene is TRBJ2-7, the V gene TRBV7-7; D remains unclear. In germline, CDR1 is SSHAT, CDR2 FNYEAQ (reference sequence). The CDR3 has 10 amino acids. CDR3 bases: TGTGCTAGCCTGTCCCACGAGCAGTACGTC. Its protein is CASLSHEQYV.

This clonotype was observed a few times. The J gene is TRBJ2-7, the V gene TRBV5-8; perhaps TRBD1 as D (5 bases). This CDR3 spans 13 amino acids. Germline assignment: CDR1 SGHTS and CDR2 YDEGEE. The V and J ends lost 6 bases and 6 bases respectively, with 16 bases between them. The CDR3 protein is CASTGAGYGEQYF. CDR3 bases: TGTGCCAGCACTGGGGCAGGGTACGGCGAGCAGTACTTC.

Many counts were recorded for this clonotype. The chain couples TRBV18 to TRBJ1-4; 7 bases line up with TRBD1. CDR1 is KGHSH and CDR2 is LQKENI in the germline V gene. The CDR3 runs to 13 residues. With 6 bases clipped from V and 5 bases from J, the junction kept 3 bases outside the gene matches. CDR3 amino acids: CASSGQRNEKLFF. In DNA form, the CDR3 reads TGTGCCAGCTCGGGACAGCGGAATGAAAAACTGTTTTTT.

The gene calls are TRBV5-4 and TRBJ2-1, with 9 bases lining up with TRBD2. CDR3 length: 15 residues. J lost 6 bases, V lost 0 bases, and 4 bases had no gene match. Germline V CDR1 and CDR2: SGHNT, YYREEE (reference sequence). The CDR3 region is CASSLDGGGANEQFF. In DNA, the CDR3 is TGTGCCAGCAGCTTGGATGGCGGGGGGGCCAATGAGCAGTTCTTC.

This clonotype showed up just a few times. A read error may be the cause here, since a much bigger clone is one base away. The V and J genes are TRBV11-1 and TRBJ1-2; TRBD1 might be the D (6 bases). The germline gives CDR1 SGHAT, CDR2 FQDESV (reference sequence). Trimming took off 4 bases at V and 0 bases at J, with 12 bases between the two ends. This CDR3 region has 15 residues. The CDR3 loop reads CASSSLGDTNYGYTF. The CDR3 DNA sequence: TGTGCCAGCAGCTCCCTCGGGGACACTAACTATGGCTACACCTTC.

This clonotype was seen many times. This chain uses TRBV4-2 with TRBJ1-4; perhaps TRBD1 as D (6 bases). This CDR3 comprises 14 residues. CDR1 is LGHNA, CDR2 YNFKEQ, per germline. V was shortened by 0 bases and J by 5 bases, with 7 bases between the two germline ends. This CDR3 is CASSQDRGNEKLFF. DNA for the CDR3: TGTGCCAGCAGCCAAGATAGGGGGAATGAAAAACTGTTTTTT.

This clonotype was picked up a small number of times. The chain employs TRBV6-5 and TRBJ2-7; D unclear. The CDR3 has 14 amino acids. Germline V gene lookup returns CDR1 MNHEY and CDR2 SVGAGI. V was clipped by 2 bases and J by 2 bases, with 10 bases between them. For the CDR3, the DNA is TGTGCCAGCAGTTACGGGCCCCCTACCTACGAGCAGTACTTC. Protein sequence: CASSYGPPTYEQYF.

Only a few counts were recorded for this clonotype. The CDR3: CASSQGLTAKNIQYF. The CDR3 bases are TGCGCCAGCAGCCAGGGACTTACCGCCAAAAACATTCAGTACTTC. The J gene is TRBJ2-4, the V gene TRBV4-1, with a weak D call TRBD2 (6 bases). V was pared by 3 bases and J by 1 base, with 10 bases between. CDR1 and CDR2 (germline): MGHRA, YSYEKL. The CDR3 loop spans 15 amino acids.

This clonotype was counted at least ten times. The CDR3 spells CSVGLGTKFYEQYF. In DNA, the CDR3 is TGCAGCGTGGGGCTCGGGACAAAGTTCTACGAGCAGTACTTC. The chain uses TRBV29-1 and TRBJ2-7; maybe TRBD1 (6 bases). Per the germline V gene, CDR1 is SQVTM and CDR2 is ANQGSEA. Between the trimmed V and J ends, which lost 6 bases and 3 bases, there was a span of 18 bases. The CDR3 is 14 amino acids.

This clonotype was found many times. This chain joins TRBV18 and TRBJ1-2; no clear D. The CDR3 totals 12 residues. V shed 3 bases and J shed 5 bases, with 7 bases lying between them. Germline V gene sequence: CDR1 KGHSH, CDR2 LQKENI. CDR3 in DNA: TGTGCCAGCTCACCGCGCGAGTATGGCTACACCTTC. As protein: CASSPREYGYTF.

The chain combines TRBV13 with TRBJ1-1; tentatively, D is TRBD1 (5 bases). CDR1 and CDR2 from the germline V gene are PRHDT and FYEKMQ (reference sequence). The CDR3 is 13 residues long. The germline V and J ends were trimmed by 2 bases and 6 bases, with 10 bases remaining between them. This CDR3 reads CASSLLRGPEAFF. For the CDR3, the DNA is TGTGCCAGCAGCTTATTGAGGGGCCCTGAAGCTTTCTTT.

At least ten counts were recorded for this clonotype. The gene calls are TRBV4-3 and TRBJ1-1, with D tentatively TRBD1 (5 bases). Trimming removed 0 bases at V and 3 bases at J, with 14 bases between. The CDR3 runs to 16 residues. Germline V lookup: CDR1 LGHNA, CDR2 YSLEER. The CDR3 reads CASSQDLARVDTEAFF. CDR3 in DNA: TGCGCCAGCAGCCAAGATTTAGCCAGGGTCGACACTGAAGCTTTCTTT.

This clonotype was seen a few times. The CDR3 is CASSVLGGYGGEKLFF. The CDR3 region has the DNA TGTGCCAGCAGTGTACTCGGCGGGTACGGGGGTGAAAAACTGTTTTTT. The rearrangement joins TRBV2 to TRBJ1-4; D perhaps matches TRBD1 (5 bases). V lost 4 bases and J 7 bases, leaving 19 bases between the germline ends. The CDR3 covers 16 residues. Germline assignment: CDR1 SNHLY and CDR2 FYNNEI.

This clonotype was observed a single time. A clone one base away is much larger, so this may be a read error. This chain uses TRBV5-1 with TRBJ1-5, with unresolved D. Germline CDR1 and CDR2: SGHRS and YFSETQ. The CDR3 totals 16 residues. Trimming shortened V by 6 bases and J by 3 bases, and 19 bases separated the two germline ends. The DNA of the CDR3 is TGCGCCAGCACTTATTGGCGCCCCATGCCCAATCAGCCCCAGCATTTT. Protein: CASTYWRPMPNQPQHF. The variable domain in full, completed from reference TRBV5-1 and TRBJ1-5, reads KAGVTQTPRYLIKTRGQQVTLSCSPISGHRSVSWYQQTPGQGLQFLFEYFSETQRNKGNFPGRFSGRQFSNSRSEMNVSTLELGDSALYLCASTYWRPMPNQPQHFGDGTRLSIL.

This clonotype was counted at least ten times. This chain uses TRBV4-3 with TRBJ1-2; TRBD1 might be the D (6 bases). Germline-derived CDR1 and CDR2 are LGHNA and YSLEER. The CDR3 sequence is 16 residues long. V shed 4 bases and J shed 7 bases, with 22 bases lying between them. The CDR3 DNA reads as TGCGCCAGCAGCCTAAATAACTTCGGGGGACAACGTGGCTACACCTTC. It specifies CASSLNNFGGQRGYTF.

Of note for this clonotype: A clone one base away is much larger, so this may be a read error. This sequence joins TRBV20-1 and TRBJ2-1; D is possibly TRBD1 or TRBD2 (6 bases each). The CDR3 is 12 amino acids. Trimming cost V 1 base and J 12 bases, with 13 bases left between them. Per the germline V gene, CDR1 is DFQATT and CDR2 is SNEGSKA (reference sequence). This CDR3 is CSARGVEGGQFF. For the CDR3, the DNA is TGCAGTGCTAGAGGTGTGGAGGGGGGGCAGTTCTTC.

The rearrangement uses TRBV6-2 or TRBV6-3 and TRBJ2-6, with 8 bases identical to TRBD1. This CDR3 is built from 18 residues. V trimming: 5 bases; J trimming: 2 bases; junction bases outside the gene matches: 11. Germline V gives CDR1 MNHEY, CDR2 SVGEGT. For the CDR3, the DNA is TGTGCCAGCAGTCGTAGCCGGGACAGGTGGACTGGGGCCAACGTCCTGACTTTC. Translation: CASSRSRDRWTGANVLTF.

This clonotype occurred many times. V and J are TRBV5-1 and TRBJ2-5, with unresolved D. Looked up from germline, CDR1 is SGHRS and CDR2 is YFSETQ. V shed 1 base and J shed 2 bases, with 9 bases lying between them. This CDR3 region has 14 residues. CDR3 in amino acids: CASSLLPTQETQYF. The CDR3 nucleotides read TGCGCCAGCAGCTTGTTGCCGACACAAGAGACCCAGTACTTC.

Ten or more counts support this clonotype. CDR3 in amino acids: CASSAGRQNEKLFF. In DNA form, the CDR3 reads TGTGCCAGCAGTGCAGGGAGGCAGAATGAAAAACTGTTTTTT. This chain uses TRBV5-5 with TRBJ1-4, with D possibly TRBD1 on 5 matching bases. V was cut by 5 bases and J by 5 bases, with 13 bases left in between. The germline gives CDR1 SGHKS, CDR2 YYEKEE (reference sequence). This CDR3 comprises 14 residues.

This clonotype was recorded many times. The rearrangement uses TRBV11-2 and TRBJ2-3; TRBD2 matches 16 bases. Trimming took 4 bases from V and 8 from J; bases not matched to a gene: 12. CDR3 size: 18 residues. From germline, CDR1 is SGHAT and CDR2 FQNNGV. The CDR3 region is CASSSGLAGGRGRVTQYF. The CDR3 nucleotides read TGTGCCAGCAGCTCGGGACTAGCGGGGGGGCGGGGCAGAGTTACGCAGTATTTT. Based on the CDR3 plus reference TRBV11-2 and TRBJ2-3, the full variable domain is EAGVAQSPRYKIIEKRQSVAFWCNPISGHATLYWYQQILGQGPKLLIQFQNNGVVDDSQLPKDRFSAERLKGVDSTLKIQPAKLEDSAVYLCASSSGLAGGRGRVTQYFGPGTRLTVL.

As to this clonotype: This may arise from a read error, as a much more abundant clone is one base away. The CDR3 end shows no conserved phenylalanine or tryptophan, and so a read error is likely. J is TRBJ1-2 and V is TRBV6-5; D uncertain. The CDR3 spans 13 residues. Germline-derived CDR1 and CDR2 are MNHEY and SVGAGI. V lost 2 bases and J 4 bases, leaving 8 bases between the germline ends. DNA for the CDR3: TGTGCCAGCAGTTACGGTAGAGGCTATGGCTACACCCTC. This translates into CASSYGRGYGYTL.

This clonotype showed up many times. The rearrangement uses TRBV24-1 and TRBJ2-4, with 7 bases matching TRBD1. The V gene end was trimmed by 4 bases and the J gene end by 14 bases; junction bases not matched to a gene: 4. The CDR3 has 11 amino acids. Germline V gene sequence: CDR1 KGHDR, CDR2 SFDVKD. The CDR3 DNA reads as TGTGCCACCAGTGACGGGACAGCTGAGTACTTC. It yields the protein CATSDGTAEYF.

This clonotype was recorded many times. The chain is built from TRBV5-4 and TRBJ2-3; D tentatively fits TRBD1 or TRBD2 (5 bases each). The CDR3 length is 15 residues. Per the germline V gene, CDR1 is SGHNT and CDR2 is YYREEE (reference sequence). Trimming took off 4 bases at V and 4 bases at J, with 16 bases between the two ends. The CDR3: CASSQGRSEADTQYF. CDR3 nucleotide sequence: TGTGCCAGCAGCCAGGGACGGTCGGAGGCAGATACGCAGTATTTT.

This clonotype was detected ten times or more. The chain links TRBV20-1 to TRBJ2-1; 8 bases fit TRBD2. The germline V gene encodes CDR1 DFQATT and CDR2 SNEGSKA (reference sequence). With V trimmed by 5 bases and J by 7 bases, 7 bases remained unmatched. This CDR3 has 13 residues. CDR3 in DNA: TGCAGTGCTTGGGGGACTAGGGCTAATGAGCAGTTCTTC. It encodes CSAWGTRANEQFF.

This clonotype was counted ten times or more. The CDR3 region is CASSWRTTQETQYF. DNA for the CDR3: TGTGCCAGCAGCTGGAGGACCACCCAAGAGACCCAGTACTTC. V usage is TRBV11-2 and J usage is TRBJ2-5; D is perhaps TRBD2 (5 bases). CDR1 SGHAT and CDR2 FQNNGV come from the germline V gene. The CDR3 has 14 amino acids. Trimming left V 4 bases short and J 1 base short, with 10 bases between.

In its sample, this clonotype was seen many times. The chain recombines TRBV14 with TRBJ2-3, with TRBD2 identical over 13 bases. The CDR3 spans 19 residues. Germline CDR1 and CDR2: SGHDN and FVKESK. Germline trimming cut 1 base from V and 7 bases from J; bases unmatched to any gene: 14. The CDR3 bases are TGTGCCAGCAGCCAAGCCCCCCGGAGACTAGCGGGGGGCCGGAATACGCAGTATTTT. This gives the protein CASSQAPRRLAGGRNTQYF.

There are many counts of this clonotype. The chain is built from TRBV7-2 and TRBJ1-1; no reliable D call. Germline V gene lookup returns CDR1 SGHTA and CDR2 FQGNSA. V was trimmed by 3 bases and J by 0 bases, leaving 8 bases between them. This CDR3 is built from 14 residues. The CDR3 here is CASSFGSVNTEAFF. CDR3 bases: TGTGCCAGCAGCTTTGGGTCGGTGAACACTGAAGCTTTCTTT. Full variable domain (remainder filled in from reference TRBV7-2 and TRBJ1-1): GAGVSQSPSNKVTEKGKDVELRCDPISGHTALYWYRQSLGQGLEFLIYFQGNSAPDKSGLPSDRFSAERTGGSVSTLTIQRTQQEDSAVYLCASSFGSVNTEAFFGQGTRLTVV.

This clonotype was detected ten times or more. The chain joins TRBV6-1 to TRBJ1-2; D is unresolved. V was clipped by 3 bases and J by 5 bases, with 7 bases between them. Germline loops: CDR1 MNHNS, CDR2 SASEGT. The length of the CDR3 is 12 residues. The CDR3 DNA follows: TGTGCCAGCAGTGACGGGGAGTATGGCTACACCTTC. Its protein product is CASSDGEYGYTF.

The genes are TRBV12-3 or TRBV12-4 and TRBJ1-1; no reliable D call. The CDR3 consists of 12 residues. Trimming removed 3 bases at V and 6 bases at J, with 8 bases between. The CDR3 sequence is CASSFLCAEAFF. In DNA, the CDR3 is TGTGCCAGCAGTTTCCTATGCGCTGAAGCTTTCTTT.

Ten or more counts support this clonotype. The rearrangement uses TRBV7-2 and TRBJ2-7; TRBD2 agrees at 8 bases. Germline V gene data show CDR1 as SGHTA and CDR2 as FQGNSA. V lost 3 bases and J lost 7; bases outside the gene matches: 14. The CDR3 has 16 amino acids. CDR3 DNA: TGTGCCAGCAGCTTCAATCCCCTCGCGGGGGGCCAAGAGCAGTACTTC. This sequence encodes CASSFNPLAGGQEQYF.

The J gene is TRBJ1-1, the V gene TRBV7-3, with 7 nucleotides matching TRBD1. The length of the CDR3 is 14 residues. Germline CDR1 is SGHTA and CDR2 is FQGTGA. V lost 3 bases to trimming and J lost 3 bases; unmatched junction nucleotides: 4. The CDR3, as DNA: TGTGCCAGCAGCTTCGGGACAGTAGACACTGAAGCTTTCTTT. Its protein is CASSFGTVDTEAFF.